This T cell receptor (beta chain) was captured in a study of identical twins. This clonotype showed up just a few times. Donors uniformly comprised healthy Caucasians. The trim removed 0 bases at V and 4 bases at J, leaving 3 bases unmatched. CDR1 is KGHSH and CDR2 is LQKENI in the germline V gene. This CDR3 is 15 amino acids long. TCRdb re-called the 5' RACE reads through MiXCR, storing one row per CDR3 protein. The table shows 500,000 or so distinct CDR3 sequences, with 12% to 15% occurring only once. The same sample was also used in a study of yellow fever vaccine responses in identical twins.

Sequencing input: CD4+ T cells sorted from blood. V usage is TRBV18 and J usage is TRBJ2-3, with 8 positions matching TRBD2. The receptor's source is a woman aged 18-30 years in good health. The CDR3 DNA follows: TGTGCCAGCTCACCACCGACTAGCGTAGCAGATACGCAGTATTTT. It encodes CASSPPTSVADTQYF. Filled out from reference TRBV18 and TRBJ2-3, the complete variable domain reads NAGVMQNPRHLVRRRGQEARLRCSPMKGHSHVYWYRQLPEEGLKFMVYLQKENIIDESGMPKERFSAEFPKEGPSILRIQQVVRGDSAAYFCASSPPTSVADTQYFGPGTRLTVL.